This T cell receptor (beta chain) was obtained from a study of cytomegalovirus exposure and HLA in healthy donors. When sampled, the donors appeared nominally healthy, though they likely had unrecorded immune exposures. J was trimmed by 4 bases and V by 5 bases; bases with no gene match: 1. Looked up from germline, CDR1 is LNHNV and CDR2 is YYDKDF (reference sequence). This CDR3 spans 14 amino acids. Both 60 Vbeta primers and 13 Jbeta primers went into the PCR. Clones were sequenced by immunoSEQ multiplex PCR, and TCRdb holds only the in-frame ones, with some missing. Of some 200,000 clones detected, about 81% appear once; the ten largest clones hold roughly 0.73%.

The V call is TRBV15, the J call TRBJ2-3; 12 bases fit TRBD2. This receptor was identified in a woman aged 18-29 years in good health and CMV-seronegative. The specimen sequenced was PBMCs. CDR3 in DNA: TGTGCCACCAGCCGACTAGCGGGGGCAGATACGCAGTATTTT. Protein sequence: CATSRLAGADTQYF.